One and the same sample provided the 18 T cell receptor beta chains below, sequenced in a study of control samples from healthy donors and cancer patients (dated by TCRdb to about 2020). Library preparation was by the immunoSEQ multiplex PCR assay. TCRdb's version of the immuneACCESS table is confined to in-frame rearrangements and falls short of the full clone set. An unresolved V gene accounts for under half of the shortfall where checked; the remainder is of unknown origin. The sample table lists roughly 59,000 clones, roughly 90% of them with a count of one. The top ten clonotypes cover about 1.7% of the sample. The specimen sequenced was PBMCs. These receptors all stem from a middle-aged man with colorectal cancer.

The V call is TRBV9, the J call TRBJ2-1, with D maybe TRBD1 (5 bases). This CDR3 has 14 residues. Germline V gives CDR1 SGDLS, CDR2 YYNGEE. V shed 8 bases and J shed 8 bases, with 20 bases lying between them. As DNA, the CDR3 is TGTGCCAGTAGTGTTCAGGGTGGGTTGGATGAGCAGTTCTTC. Amino acids: CASSVQGGLDEQFF.

In this sample, this clone turned up once. This sequence joins TRBV7-9 and TRBJ2-7; no reliable D call. From germline, CDR1 is SEHNR and CDR2 FQNEAQ (reference sequence). V was shortened by 2 bases and J by 3 bases, with 8 bases between the two germline ends. The length of the CDR3 is 13 residues. This CDR3 is CASSLPASYEQYF. In DNA form, the CDR3 reads TGTGCCAGCAGCTTACCAGCGAGCTACGAGCAGTACTTC.

This chain uses TRBV25-1 with TRBJ2-1; tentative D call: TRBD2 (7 bases). In germline, CDR1 is MGHDK, CDR2 SYGVNS. The CDR3 contains 16 residues. V was clipped by 3 bases and J by 2 bases, with 14 bases between them. DNA of the CDR3: TGTGCCAGCAGTGACGAAGGGGGGGACCCCTACAATGAGCAGTTCTTC. Translating it yields CASSDEGGDPYNEQFF.

This chain connects TRBV19 to TRBJ1-3; no clear D. Trimming shortened V by 9 bases and J by 3 bases, and 12 bases separated the two germline ends. Germline-derived CDR1 and CDR2 are LNHDA and SQIVND (reference sequence). The CDR3 is 13 amino acids. This CDR3 is CASRNHGGNTIYF. The DNA of the CDR3 is TGTGCCAGCCGGAACCACGGTGGAAACACCATATATTTT.

In this sample, this clone turned up once. The rearrangement uses TRBV27 and TRBJ2-5; 7 nucleotides agree with TRBD1. V shed 6 bases, J shed 4 bases, and the junction held 2 bases outside the gene matches. The germline V gene has CDR1 MNHEY and CDR2 SMNVEV (reference sequence). This CDR3 comprises 12 residues. CDR3 coding DNA: TGTGCCAGCAGAAACAGGGGAGAGACCCAGTACTTC. As protein: CASRNRGETQYF.

This clone rates as medium-sized (0.01 to 0.1%). This sequence joins TRBV5-1 and TRBJ2-7; D possibly uses TRBD1 or TRBD2 (5 bases each). Trimming pared 3 bases from V and 4 bases from J, leaving 17 bases between. Germline CDR1 and CDR2: SGHRS and YFSETQ. The CDR3 is made up of 15 amino acids. In nucleotides, the CDR3 is TGCGCCAGCAGCTGGGGGACGTATACGGCATACGAGCAGTACTTC. Its translation is CASSWGTYTAYEQYF.

The rearrangement uses TRBV6-5 and TRBJ1-2; possible D gene TRBD1, 6 bases. The V end was cut by 7 bases, the J end by 8 bases, with 14 bases between. Germline CDR1 and CDR2: MNHEY and SVGAGI. The CDR3 totals 12 residues. The CDR3 DNA is TGTGCCAGCACAGGGGACTCAGGGGGCTACACCTTC. It specifies CASTGDSGGYTF.

This clone was picked up one time. This chain uses TRBV15 with TRBJ1-1; 8 bases align to TRBD1. Germline lookup yields CDR1 LNHNV and CDR2 YYDKDF (reference sequence). This CDR3 is built from 17 residues. Trimming cost V 1 base and J 3 bases; bases outside gene matches: 10. The chain's CDR3 is CATSRGRAGGRYTEAFF. The CDR3 DNA reads as TGTGCCACCAGCAGAGGTCGAGCAGGGGGCAGGTACACTGAAGCTTTCTTT.

The rearrangement links TRBV7-2 to TRBJ2-1; D not resolved. Between the trimmed V and J ends, which lost 5 bases and 9 bases, there was a span of 8 bases. Germline V gene data show CDR1 as SGHTA and CDR2 as FQGNSA. The CDR3 has 11 residues. The CDR3 DNA reads TGTGCCAGCAGCGTGATCGGTGAGCAGTTCTTC. It encodes CASSVIGEQFF.

The J gene is TRBJ1-2, the V gene TRBV7-3, with D possibly matching TRBD1 (6 bases). V gave up 5 bases and J gave up 4 bases, with 23 bases separating them. CDR1 SGHTA and CDR2 FQGTGA come from the germline V gene. The CDR3 extends over 17 amino acids. The CDR3 DNA reads as TGTGCCAGCAGCCTCCGAGGGGGTGACCCGAATACCTATGGCTACACCTTC. Translation: CASSLRGGDPNTYGYTF. Based on the CDR3 plus reference TRBV7-3 and TRBJ1-2, the full variable domain is GAGVSQTPSNKVTEKGKYVELRCDPISGHTALYWYRQSLGQGPEFLIYFQGTGAADDSGLPNDRFFAVRPEGSVSTLKIQRTERGDSAVYLCASSLRGGDPNTYGYTFGSGTRLTVV.

This sequence joins TRBV7-2 and TRBJ1-2; tentatively, D is TRBD1 (5 bases). Germline-derived CDR1 and CDR2 are SGHTA and FQGNSA. The CDR3 sequence is 15 residues long. The germline V and J ends were trimmed by 5 bases and 4 bases, with 17 bases remaining between them. CDR3: CASSPHPQGFYGYTF. As DNA, the CDR3 is TGTGCCAGCAGCCCCCACCCCCAGGGATTCTATGGCTACACCTTC.

This sequence joins TRBV6-6 and TRBJ2-4; 12 nucleotides line up with TRBD2. This CDR3 spans 15 amino acids. The J segment lost 5 bases and the V segment lost 6 bases, leaving 5 bases of the junction unmatched. Germline CDR1 and CDR2: MNHNY and SVGAGI (reference sequence). CDR3 in DNA: TGTGCCAGCAGGTCTAGCGGGGGGGCCGAAAACATTCAGTACTTC. Residues: CASRSSGGAENIQYF.

This clone was seen more than once but under ten times. The same CDR3 can be traced to other DNA sequences in this sample. J is TRBJ2-7 and V is TRBV6-5, with 8 bases aligning to TRBD1. The CDR3 runs 14 residues. Per the germline V gene, CDR1 is MNHEY and CDR2 is SVGAGI. With 6 bases clipped from V and 4 bases from J, the junction kept 8 bases outside the gene matches. CDR3 sequence reads: CASRAGGEYYEQYF. Written as DNA, the CDR3 is TGTGCCAGCAGAGCAGGGGGCGAGTATTACGAGCAGTACTTC.

V and J are TRBV4-2 and TRBJ2-7, with 11 nucleotides matching TRBD1. Germline assignment: CDR1 LGHNA and CDR2 YNFKEQ. This CDR3 is 16 amino acids long. With 1 base clipped from V and 3 bases from J, the junction kept 5 bases outside the gene matches. The CDR3 loop is CASSQAEGQGVYEQYF. DNA of the CDR3: TGTGCCAGCAGCCAAGCTGAGGGACAGGGGGTCTACGAGCAGTACTTC.

This CDR3 reads CASSQSSGTGGVNEQFF. Written as DNA, the CDR3 is TGCGCCAGCAGCCAATCTTCCGGGACAGGGGGCGTCAATGAGCAGTTCTTC. V and J are TRBV4-3 and TRBJ2-1; 12 bases are shared with TRBD1. V shed 2 bases, J shed 6 bases, and the junction held 8 bases outside the gene matches. The CDR3 length is 17 residues. Germline values: CDR1 LGHNA, CDR2 YSLEER.

The V and J genes are TRBV7-9 and TRBJ1-2; 7 nucleotides align to TRBD1. CDR3 size: 15 residues. Per germline, CDR1 SEHNR and CDR2 FQNEAQ (reference sequence). After removal of 5 bases from V and 6 bases from J, the junction contained 12 bases not matched to a gene. CDR3 DNA sequence: TGTGCCAGCAGCCTACGACAGGGCCAAGACGATGGCTACACCTTC. Translated: CASSLRQGQDDGYTF.

This clone was picked up one time. The rearrangement joins TRBV11-2 to TRBJ2-2; no clear D gene. The CDR3 extends over 13 amino acids. Germline-derived CDR1 and CDR2 are SGHAT and FQNNGV. Trimming pared 0 bases from V and 5 bases from J, leaving 4 bases between. The CDR3 sequence is CASSLDWTGELFF. The CDR3, as DNA: TGTGCCAGCAGCTTAGATTGGACCGGGGAGCTGTTTTTT.

The rearrangement uses TRBV29-1 and TRBJ2-7; D may be TRBD1 (5 bases). Germline assignment: CDR1 SQVTM and CDR2 ANQGSEA. There are 11 residues in the CDR3. Between the trimmed V and J ends, which lost 4 bases and 3 bases, there was a span of 7 bases. The CDR3 DNA follows: TGCAGCGTTGGACAGCACTACGAGCAGTACTTC. It translates to CSVGQHYEQYF.